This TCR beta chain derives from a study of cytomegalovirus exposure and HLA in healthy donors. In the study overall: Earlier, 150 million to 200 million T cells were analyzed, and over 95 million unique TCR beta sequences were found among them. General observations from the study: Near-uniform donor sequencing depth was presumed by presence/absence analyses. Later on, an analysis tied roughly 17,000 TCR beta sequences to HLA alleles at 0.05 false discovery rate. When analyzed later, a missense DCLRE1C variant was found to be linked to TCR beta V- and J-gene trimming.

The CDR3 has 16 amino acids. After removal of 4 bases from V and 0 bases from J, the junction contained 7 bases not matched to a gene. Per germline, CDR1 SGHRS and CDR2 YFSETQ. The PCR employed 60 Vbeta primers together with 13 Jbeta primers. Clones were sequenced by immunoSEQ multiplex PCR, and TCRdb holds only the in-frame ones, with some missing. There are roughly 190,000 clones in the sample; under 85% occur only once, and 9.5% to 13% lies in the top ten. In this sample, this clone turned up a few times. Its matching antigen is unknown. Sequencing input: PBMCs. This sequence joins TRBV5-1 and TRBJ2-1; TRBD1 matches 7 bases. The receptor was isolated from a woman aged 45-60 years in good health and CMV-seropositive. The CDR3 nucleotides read TGCGCCAGCAGCCTGGCGACAGGGAGCTCCTACAATGAGCAGTTCTTC. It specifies CASSLATGSSYNEQFF.